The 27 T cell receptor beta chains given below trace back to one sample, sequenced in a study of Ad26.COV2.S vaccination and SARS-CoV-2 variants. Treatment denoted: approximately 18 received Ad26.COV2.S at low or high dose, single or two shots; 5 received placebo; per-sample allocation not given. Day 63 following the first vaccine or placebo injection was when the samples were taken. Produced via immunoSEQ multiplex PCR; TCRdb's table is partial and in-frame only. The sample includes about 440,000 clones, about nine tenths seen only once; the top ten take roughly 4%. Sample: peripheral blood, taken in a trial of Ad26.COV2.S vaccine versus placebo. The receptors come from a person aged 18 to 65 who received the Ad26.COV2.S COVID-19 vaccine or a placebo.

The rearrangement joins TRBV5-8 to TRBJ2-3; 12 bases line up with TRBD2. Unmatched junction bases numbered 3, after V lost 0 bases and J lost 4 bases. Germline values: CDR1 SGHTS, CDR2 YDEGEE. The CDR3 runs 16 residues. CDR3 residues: CASSLGTSGMSDTQYF. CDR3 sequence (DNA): TGTGCCAGCAGCTTGGGGACTAGCGGGATGTCAGATACGCAGTATTTT.

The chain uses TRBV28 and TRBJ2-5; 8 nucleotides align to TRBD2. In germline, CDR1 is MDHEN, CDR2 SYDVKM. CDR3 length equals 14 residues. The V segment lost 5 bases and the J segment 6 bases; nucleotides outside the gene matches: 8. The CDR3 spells CASSEAGERKTQYF. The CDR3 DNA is TGTGCCAGCAGTGAAGCGGGGGAGCGAAAGACCCAGTACTTC.

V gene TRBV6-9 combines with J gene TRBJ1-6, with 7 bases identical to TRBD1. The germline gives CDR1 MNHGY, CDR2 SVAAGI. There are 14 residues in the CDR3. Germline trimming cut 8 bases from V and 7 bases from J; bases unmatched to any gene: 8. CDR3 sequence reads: CASGRDSQNSPLHF. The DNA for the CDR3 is TGTGCCAGCGGGAGGGACAGTCAAAATTCACCCCTCCACTTT.

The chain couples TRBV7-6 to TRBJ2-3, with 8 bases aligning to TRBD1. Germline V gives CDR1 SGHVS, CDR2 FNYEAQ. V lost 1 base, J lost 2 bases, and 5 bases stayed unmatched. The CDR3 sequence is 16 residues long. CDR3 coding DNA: TGTGCCAGCAGCTTAGGAACAGGGGGACACACAGATACGCAGTATTTT. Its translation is CASSLGTGGHTDTQYF.

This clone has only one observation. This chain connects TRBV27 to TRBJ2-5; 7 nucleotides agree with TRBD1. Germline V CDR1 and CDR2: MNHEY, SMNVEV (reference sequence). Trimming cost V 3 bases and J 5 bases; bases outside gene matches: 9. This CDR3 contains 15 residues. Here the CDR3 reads CASSLNRGDGETQYF. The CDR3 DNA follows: TGTGCCAGCAGTTTGAACAGGGGTGATGGGGAGACCCAGTACTTC.

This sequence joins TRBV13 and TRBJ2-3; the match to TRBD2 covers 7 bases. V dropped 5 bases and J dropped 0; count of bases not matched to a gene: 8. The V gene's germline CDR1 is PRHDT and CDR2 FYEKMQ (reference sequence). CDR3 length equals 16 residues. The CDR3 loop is CASSRQGGSSTDTQYF. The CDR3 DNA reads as TGTGCCAGCAGCCGTCAGGGAGGGAGTAGCACAGATACGCAGTATTTT.

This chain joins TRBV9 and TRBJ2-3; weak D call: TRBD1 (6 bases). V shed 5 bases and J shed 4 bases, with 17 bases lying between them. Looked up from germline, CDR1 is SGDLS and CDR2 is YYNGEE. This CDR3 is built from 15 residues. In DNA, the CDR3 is TGTGCCAGCAGTGCCGGGACAACAAATGCAGATACGCAGTATTTT. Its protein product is CASSAGTTNADTQYF. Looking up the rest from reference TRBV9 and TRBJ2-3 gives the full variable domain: DSGVTQTPKHLITATGQRVTLRCSPRSGDLSVYWYQQSLDQGLQFLIQYYNGEERAKGNILERFSAQQFPDLHSELNLSSLELGDSALYFCASSAGTTNADTQYFGPGTRLTVL.

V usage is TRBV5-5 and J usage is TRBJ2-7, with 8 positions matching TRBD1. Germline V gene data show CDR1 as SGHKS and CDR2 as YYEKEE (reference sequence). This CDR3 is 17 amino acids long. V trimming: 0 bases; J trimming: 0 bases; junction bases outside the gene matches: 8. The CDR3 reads CASSLASGGFFSYEQYF. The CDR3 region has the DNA TGTGCCAGCAGCTTGGCTTCAGGGGGCTTTTTCTCCTACGAGCAGTACTTC.

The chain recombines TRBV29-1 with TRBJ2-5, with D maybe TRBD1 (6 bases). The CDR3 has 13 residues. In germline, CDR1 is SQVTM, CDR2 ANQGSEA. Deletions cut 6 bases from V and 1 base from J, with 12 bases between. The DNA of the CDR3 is TGCAGCGTCGAGGACAGCCGCCAAGAGACCCAGTACTTC. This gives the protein CSVEDSRQETQYF.

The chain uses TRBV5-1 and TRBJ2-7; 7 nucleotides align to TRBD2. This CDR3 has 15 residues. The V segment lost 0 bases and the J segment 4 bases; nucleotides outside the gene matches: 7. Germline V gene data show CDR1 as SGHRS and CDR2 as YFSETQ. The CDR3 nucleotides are TGCGCCAGCAGCTTGGCCCCTGGCGGGAGTTACGAGCAGTACTTC. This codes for CASSLAPGGSYEQYF. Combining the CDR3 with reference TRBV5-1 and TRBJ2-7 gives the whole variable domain KAGVTQTPRYLIKTRGQQVTLSCSPISGHRSVSWYQQTPGQGLQFLFEYFSETQRNKGNFPGRFSGRQFSNSRSEMNVSTLELGDSALYLCASSLAPGGSYEQYFGPGTRLTVT.

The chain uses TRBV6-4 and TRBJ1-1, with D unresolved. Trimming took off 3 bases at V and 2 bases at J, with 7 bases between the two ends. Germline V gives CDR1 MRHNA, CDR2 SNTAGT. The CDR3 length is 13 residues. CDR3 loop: CASSETRNTEAFF. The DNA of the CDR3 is TGTGCCAGCAGTGAAACCAGAAACACTGAAGCTTTCTTT.

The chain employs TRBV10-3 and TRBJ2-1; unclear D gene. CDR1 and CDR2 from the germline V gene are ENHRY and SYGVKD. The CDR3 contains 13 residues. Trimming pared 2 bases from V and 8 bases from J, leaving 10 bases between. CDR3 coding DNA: TGTGCCATCAGTGAGGACCCCTCCGATGAGCAGTTCTTC. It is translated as CAISEDPSDEQFF.

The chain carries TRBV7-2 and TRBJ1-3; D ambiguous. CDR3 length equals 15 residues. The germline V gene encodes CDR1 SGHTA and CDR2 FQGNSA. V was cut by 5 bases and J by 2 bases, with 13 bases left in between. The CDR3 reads CASSLLWAAGNTIYF. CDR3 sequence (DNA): TGTGCCAGCAGCCTCTTGTGGGCGGCTGGAAACACCATATATTTT.

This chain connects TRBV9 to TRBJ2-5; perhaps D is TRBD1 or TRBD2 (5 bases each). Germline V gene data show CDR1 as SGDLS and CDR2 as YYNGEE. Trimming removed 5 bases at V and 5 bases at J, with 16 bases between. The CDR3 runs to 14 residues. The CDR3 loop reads CASSGRRGHETQYF. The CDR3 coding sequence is TGTGCCAGCAGTGGGAGACGGGGCCATGAGACCCAGTACTTC.

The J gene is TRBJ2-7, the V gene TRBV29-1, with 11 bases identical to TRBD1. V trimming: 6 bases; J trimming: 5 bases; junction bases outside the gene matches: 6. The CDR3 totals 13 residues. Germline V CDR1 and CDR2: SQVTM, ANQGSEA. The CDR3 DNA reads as TGCAGCGTAGCCCGGACAGGGGGCAACGAGCAGTACTTC. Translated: CSVARTGGNEQYF.

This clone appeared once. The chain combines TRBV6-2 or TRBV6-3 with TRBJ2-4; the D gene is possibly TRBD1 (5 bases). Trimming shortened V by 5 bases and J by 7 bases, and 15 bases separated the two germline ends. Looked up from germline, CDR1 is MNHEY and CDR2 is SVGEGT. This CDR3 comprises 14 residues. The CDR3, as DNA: TGTGCCAGCAGTCCGAGCAGGGTGATTAACATTCAGTACTTC. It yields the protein CASSPSRVINIQYF.

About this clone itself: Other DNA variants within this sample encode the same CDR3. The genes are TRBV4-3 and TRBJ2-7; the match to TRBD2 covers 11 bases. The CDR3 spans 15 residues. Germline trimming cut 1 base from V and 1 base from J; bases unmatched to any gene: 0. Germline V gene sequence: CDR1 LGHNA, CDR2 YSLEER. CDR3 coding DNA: TGCGCCAGCAGCCAAGGACTAGCGGGGTCCTACGAGCAGTACTTC. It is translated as CASSQGLAGSYEQYF.

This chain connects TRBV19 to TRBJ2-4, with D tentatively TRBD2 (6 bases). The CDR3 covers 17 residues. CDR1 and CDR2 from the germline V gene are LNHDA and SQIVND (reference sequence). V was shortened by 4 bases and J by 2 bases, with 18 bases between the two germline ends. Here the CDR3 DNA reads TGTGCCAGTAGTAAGGTTTCCGGGAGTGGAACCAAAAACATTCAGTACTTC. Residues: CASSKVSGSGTKNIQYF.

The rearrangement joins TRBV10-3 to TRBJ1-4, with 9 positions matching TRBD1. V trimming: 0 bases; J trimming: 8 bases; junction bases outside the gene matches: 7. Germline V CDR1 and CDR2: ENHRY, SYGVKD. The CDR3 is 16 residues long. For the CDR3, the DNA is TGTGCCATCAGTGAGTCGAAACAGGGGGCAGGGGAAAAACTGTTTTTT. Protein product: CAISESKQGAGEKLFF.

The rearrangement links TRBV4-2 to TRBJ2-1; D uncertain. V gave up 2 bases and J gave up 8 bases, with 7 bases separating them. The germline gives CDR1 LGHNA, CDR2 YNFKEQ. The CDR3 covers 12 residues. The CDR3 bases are TGTGCCAGCAGCCAATATCAGGATGAGCAGTTCTTC. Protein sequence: CASSQYQDEQFF.

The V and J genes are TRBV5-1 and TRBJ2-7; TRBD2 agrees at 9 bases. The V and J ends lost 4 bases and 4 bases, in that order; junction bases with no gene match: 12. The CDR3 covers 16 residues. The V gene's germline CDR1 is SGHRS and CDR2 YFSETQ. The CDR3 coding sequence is TGCGCCAGCAGCCCAGTGGTTAGCGGGAGTCGGTACGAGCAGTACTTC. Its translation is CASSPVVSGSRYEQYF.

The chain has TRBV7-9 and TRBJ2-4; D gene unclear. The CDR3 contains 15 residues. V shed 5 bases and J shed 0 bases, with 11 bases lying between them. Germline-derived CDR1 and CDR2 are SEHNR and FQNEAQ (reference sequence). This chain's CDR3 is CASSAGLLAKNIQYF. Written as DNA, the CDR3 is TGTGCCAGCAGCGCCGGTCTCTTAGCCAAAAACATTCAGTACTTC.

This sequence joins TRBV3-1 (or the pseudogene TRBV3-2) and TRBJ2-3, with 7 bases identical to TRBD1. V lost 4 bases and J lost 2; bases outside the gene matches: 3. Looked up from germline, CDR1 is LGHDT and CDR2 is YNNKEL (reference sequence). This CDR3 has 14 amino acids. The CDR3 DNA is TGTGCCAGCAGCCCGGGACAGTCCACAGATACGCAGTATTTT. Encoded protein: CASSPGQSTDTQYF.

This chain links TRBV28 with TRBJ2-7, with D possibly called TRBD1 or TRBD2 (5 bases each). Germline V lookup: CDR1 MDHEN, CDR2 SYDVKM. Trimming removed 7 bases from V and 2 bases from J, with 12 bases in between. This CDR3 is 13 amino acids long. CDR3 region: CASIPGPTYEQYF. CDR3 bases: TGTGCCAGCATTCCGGGACCCACCTACGAGCAGTACTTC.

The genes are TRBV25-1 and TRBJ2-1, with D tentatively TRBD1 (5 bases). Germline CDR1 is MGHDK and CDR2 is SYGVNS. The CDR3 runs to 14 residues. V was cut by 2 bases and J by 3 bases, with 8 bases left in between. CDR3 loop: CASSEQGDYNEQFF. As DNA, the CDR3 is TGTGCCAGCAGTGAACAAGGGGACTACAATGAGCAGTTCTTC.

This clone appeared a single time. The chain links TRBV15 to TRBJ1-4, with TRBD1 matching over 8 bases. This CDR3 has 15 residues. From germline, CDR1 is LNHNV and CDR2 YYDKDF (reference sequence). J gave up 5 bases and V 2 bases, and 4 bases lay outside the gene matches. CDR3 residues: CATSRPGGSNEKLFF. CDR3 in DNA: TGTGCCACCAGCAGACCAGGGGGCTCGAATGAAAAACTGTTTTTT.

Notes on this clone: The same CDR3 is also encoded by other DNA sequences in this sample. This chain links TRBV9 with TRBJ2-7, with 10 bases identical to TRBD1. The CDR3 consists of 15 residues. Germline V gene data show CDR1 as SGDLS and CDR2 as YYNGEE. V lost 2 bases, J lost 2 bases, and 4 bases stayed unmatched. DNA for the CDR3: TGTGCCAGCAGCGTCGGTGGGACAGGGGCCTACGAGCAGTACTTC. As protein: CASSVGGTGAYEQYF.